This entry concerns a single T cell receptor beta chain. Its cognate antigen is unknown. The length of the CDR3 is 15 residues. V lost 5 bases to trimming and J lost 6 bases, with 17 bases between them. From germline, CDR1 is MRHNA and CDR2 SNTAGT. This table comes from immunoSEQ multiplex PCR, and its TCRdb copy is limited to in-frame clones, with some not included. The table records 90,000 to 100,000 clones, nearly 90% of them present only once. The sample originates from a study of T cell responses to AZD1222 COVID-19 vaccine. Overall study findings and caveats: Unmutated variant regions are reportedly the target of nearly half of TCRs that are spike-specific. Rises in breadth and depth of Spike-specific TCRs came after two AZD1222 doses. Repertoire samples came only from after the peak T cell response. Just a handful of AZD1222 recipients were seropositive at baseline.

The clonotype comes from an adult in good health. The chain recombines TRBV6-4 with TRBJ2-4, with TRBD2 as a possible D gene (6 bases). The source material was peripheral blood, sampled on day 0 of AZD1222 vaccination. The CDR3, as DNA: TGTGCCAGCAGTCCAGAAATAGGGGACTTAAACATTCAGTACTTC. The encoded protein is CASSPEIGDLNIQYF.